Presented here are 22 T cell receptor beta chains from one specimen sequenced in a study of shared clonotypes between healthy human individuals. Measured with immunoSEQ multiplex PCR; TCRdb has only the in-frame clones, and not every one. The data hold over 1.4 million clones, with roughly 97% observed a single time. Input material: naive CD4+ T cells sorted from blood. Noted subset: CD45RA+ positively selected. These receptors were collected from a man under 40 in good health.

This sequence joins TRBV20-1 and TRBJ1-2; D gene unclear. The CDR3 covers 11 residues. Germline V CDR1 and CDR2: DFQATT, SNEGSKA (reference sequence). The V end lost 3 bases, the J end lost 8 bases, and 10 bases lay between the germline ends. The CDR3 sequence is CSARVPGGYTF. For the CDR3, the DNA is TGCAGTGCTAGGGTCCCGGGAGGCTACACCTTC.

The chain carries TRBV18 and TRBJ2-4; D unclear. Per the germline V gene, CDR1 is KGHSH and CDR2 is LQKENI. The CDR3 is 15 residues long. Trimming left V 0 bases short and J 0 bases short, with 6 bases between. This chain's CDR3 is CASSPPSVAKNIQYF. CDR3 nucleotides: TGTGCCAGCTCACCACCGAGCGTAGCCAAAAACATTCAGTACTTC.

This CDR3 reads CASGGTGNTIYF. The CDR3 region has the DNA TGTGCCAGCGGGGGAACGGGAAACACCATATATTTT. This chain links TRBV9 with TRBJ1-3; TRBD1 might be the D (5 bases). The length of the CDR3 is 12 residues. Trimming removed 7 bases at V and 4 bases at J, with 9 bases between. CDR1 is SGDLS and CDR2 is YYNGEE in the germline V gene.

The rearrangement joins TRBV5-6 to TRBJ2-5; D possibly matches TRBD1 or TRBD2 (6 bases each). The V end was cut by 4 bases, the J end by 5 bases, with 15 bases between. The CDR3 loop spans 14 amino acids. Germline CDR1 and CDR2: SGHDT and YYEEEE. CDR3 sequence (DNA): TGTGCCAGCAGCCCAGTGGGGGGCGAGGAGACCCAGTACTTC. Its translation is CASSPVGGEETQYF.

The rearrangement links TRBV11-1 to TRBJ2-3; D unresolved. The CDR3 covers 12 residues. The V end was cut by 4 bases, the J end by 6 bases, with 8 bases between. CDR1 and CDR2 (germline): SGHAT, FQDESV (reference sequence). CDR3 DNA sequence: TGTGCCAGCAGCTCGGATTGGGATACGCAGTATTTT. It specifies CASSSDWDTQYF.

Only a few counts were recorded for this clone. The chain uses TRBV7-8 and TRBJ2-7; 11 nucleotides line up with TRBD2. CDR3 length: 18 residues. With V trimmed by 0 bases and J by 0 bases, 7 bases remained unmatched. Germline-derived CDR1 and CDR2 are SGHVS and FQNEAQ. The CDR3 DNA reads TGTGCCAGCAGCTTAGCTAAGACTAGCGGGATCAGCTCCTACGAGCAGTACTTC. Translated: CASSLAKTSGISSYEQYF.

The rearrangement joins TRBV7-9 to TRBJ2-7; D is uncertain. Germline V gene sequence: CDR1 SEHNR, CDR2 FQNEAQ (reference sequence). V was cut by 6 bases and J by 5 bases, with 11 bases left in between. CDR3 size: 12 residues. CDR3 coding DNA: TGTGCCAGCAGTTCCCTCGATAACGAGCAGTACTTC. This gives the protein CASSSLDNEQYF.

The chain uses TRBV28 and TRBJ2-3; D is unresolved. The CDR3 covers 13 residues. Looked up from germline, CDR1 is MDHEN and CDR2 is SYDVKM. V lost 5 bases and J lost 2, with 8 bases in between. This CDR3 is CASSLQYTDTQYF. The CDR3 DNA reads TGTGCCAGCAGTCTACAGTACACAGATACGCAGTATTTT.

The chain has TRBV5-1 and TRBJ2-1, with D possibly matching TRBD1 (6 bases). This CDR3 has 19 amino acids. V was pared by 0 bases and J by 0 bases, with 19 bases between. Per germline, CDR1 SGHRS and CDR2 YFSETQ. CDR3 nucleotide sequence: TGCGCCAGCAGCTTGGACATCCCAGAACAGGGAATCTCCTACAATGAGCAGTTCTTC. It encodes CASSLDIPEQGISYNEQFF. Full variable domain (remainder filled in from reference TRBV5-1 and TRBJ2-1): KAGVTQTPRYLIKTRGQQVTLSCSPISGHRSVSWYQQTPGQGLQFLFEYFSETQRNKGNFPGRFSGRQFSNSRSEMNVSTLELGDSALYLCASSLDIPEQGISYNEQFFGPGTRLTVL.

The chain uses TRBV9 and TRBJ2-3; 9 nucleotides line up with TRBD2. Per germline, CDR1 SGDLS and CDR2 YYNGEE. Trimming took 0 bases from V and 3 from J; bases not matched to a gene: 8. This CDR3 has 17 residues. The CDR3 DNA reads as TGTGCCAGCAGCGTAGGCGGTAGCGGGAGTTTTACAGATACGCAGTATTTT. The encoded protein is CASSVGGSGSFTDTQYF. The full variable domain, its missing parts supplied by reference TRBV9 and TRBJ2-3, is DSGVTQTPKHLITATGQRVTLRCSPRSGDLSVYWYQQSLDQGLQFLIQYYNGEERAKGNILERFSAQQFPDLHSELNLSSLELGDSALYFCASSVGGSGSFTDTQYFGPGTRLTVL.

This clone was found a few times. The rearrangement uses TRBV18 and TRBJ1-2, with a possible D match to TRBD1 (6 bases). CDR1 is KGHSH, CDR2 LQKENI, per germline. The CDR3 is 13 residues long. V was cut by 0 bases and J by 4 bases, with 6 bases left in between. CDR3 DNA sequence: TGTGCCAGCTCACCACCGACAGGCTATGGCTACACCTTC. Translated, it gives CASSPPTGYGYTF.

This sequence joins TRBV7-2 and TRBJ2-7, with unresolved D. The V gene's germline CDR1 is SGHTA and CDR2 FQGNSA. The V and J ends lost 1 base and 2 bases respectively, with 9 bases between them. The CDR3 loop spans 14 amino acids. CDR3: CASSLVQWTYEQYF. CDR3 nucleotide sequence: TGTGCCAGCAGCTTAGTACAGTGGACCTACGAGCAGTACTTC.

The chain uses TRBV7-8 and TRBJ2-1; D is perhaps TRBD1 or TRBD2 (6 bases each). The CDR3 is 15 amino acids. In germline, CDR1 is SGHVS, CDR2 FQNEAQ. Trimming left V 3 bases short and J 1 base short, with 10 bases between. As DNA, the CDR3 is TGTGCCAGCAGCTTGGGGGGCCGGTCCTACAATGAGCAGTTCTTC. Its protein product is CASSLGGRSYNEQFF.

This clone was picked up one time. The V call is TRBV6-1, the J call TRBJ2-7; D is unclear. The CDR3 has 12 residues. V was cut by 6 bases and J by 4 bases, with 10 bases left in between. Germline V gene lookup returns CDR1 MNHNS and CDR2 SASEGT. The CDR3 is CASSASRYEQYF. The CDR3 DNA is TGTGCCAGCAGCGCCTCCCGGTACGAGCAGTACTTC.

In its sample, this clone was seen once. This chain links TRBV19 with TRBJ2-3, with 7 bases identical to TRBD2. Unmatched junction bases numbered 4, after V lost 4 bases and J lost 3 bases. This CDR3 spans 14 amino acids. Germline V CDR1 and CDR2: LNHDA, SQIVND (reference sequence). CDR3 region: CASSKGGRTDTQYF. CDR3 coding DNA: TGTGCCAGTAGTAAGGGAGGGCGGACAGATACGCAGTATTTT. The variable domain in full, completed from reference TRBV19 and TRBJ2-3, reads DGGITQSPKYLFRKEGQNVTLSCEQNLNHDAMYWYRQDPGQGLRLIYYSQIVNDFQKGDIAEGYSVSREKKESFPLTVTSAQKNPTAFYLCASSKGGRTDTQYFGPGTRLTVL.

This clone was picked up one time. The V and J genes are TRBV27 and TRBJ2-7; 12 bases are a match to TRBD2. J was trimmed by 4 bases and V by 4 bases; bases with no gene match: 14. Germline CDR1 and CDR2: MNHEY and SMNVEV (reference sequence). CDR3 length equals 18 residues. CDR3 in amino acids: CASSSLGLAGRRLYEQYF. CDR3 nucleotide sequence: TGTGCCAGCAGTTCTCTCGGACTAGCGGGAAGGCGATTGTACGAGCAGTACTTC.

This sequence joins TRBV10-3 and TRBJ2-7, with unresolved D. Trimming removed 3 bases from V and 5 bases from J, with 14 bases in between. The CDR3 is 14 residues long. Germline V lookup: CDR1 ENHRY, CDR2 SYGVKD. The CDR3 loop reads CAISDPNARHEQYF. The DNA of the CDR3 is TGTGCCATCAGTGACCCGAACGCGAGGCACGAGCAGTACTTC.

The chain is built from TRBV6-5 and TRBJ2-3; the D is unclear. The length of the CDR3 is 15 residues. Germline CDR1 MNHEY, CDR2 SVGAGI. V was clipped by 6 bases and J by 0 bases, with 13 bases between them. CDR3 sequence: CASSSRQPSTDTQYF. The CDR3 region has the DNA TGTGCCAGCAGCTCGCGCCAGCCAAGCACAGATACGCAGTATTTT.

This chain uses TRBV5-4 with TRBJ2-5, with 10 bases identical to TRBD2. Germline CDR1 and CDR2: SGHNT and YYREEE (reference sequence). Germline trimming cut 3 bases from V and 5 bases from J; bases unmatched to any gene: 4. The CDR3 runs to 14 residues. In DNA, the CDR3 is TGTGCCAGCAGCTCCCGGACTAGCGGTGAGACCCAGTACTTC. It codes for CASSSRTSGETQYF.

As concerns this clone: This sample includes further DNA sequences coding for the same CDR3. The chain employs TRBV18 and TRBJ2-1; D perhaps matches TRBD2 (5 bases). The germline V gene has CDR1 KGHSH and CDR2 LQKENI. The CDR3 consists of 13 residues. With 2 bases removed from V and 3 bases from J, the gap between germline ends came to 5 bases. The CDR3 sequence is CASSPGLYNEQFF. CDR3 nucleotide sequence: TGTGCCAGCTCACCAGGACTCTACAATGAGCAGTTCTTC. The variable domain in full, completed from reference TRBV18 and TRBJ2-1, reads NAGVMQNPRHLVRRRGQEARLRCSPMKGHSHVYWYRQLPEEGLKFMVYLQKENIIDESGMPKERFSAEFPKEGPSILRIQQVVRGDSAAYFCASSPGLYNEQFFGPGTRLTVL.

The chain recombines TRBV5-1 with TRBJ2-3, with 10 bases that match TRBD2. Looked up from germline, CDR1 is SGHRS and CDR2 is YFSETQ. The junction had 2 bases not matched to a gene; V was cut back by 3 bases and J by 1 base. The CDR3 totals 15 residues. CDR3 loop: CASSYGTSGTDTQYF. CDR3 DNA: TGCGCCAGCAGCTACGGGACTAGCGGCACAGATACGCAGTATTTT. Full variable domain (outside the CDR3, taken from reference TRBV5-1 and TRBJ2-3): KAGVTQTPRYLIKTRGQQVTLSCSPISGHRSVSWYQQTPGQGLQFLFEYFSETQRNKGNFPGRFSGRQFSNSRSEMNVSTLELGDSALYLCASSYGTSGTDTQYFGPGTRLTVL.

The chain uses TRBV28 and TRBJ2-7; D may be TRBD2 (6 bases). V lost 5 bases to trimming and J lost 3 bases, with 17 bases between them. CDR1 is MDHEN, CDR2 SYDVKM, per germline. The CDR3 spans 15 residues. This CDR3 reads CASSPPGLSLYEQYF. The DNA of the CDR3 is TGTGCCAGCAGTCCTCCCGGACTATCCCTCTACGAGCAGTACTTC.